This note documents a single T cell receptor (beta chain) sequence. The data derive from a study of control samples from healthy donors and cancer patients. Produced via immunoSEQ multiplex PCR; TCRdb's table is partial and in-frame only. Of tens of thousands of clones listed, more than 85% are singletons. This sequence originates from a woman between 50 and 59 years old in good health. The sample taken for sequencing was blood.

The CDR3 DNA reads TGTGCCAGCAGCCTAATGTCTTGGGGCGGGGAGCTGTTTTTT. Translation gives CASSLMSWGGELFF. The chain has TRBV2 and TRBJ2-2; D unclear. V was pared by 6 bases and J by 7 bases, with 15 bases between. This CDR3 has 14 residues. CDR1 and CDR2 from the germline V gene are SNHLY and FYNNEI.